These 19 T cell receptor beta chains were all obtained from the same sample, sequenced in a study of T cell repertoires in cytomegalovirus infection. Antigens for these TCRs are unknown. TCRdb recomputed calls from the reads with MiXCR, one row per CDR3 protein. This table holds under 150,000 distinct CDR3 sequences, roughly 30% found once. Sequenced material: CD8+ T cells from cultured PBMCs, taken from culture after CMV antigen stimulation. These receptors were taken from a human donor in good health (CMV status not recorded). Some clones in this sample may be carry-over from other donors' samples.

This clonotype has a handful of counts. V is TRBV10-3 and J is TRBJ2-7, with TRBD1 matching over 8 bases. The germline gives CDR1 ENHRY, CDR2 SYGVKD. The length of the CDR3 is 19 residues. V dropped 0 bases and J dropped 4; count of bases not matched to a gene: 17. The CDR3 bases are TGTGCCATCAGTGAGTCGCAGTCCGTGAGACAGGGGACCAATTACGAGCAGTACTTC. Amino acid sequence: CAISESQSVRQGTNYEQYF.

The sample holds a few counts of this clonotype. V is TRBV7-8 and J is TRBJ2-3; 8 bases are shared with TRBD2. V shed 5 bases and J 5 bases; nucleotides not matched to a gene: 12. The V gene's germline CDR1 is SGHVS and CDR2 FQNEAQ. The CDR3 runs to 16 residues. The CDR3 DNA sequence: TGTGCCAGCAGCCCCGCCGGGGGGGTCTTGAGAGATACGCAGTATTTT. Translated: CASSPAGGVLRDTQYF.

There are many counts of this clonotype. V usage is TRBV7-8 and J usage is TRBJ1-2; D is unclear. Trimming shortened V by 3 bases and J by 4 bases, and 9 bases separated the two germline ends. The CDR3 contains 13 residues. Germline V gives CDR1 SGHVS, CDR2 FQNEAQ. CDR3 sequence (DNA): TGTGCCAGCAGCTTGGCAGGAGCCTATGGCTACACCTTC. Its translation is CASSLAGAYGYTF.

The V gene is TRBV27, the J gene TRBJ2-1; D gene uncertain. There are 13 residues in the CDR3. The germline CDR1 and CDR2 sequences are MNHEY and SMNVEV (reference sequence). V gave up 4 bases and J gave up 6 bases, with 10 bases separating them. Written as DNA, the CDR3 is TGTGCCAGCAGTTCCGGCCTTACCAATGAGCAGTTCTTC. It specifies CASSSGLTNEQFF.

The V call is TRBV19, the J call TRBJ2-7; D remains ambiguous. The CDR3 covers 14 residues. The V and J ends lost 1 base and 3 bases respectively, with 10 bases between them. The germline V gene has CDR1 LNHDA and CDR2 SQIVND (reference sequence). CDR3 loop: CASSIGTAFYEQYF. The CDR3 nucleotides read TGTGCCAGTAGTATAGGAACAGCCTTCTACGAGCAGTACTTC. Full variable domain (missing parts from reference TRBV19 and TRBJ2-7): DGGITQSPKYLFRKEGQNVTLSCEQNLNHDAMYWYRQDPGQGLRLIYYSQIVNDFQKGDIAEGYSVSREKKESFPLTVTSAQKNPTAFYLCASSIGTAFYEQYFGPGTRLTVT.

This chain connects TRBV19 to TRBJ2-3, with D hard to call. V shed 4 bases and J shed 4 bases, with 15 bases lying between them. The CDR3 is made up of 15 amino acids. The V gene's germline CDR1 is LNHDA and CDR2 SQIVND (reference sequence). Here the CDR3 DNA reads TGTGCCAGTAGTAGGTGGGCGGATAATCCAGATACGCAGTATTTT. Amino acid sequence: CASSRWADNPDTQYF.

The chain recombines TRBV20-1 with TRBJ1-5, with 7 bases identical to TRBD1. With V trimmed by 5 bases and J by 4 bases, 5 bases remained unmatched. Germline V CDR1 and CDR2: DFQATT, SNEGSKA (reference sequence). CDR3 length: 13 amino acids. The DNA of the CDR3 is TGCAGTGCTCAGGGGGGGGAGAATCAGCCCCAGCATTTT. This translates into CSAQGGENQPQHF.

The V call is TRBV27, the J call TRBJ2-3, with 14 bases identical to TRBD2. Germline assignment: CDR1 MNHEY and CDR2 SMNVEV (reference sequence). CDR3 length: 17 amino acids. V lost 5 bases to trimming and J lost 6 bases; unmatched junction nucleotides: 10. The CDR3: CASSGRTSGGPLDTQYF. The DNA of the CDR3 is TGTGCCAGCAGTGGCCGGACTAGCGGGGGGCCATTGGATACGCAGTATTTT.

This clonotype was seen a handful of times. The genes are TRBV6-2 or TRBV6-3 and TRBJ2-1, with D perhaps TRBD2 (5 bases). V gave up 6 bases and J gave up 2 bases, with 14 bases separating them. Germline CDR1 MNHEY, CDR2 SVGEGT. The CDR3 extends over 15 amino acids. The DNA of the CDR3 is TGTGCCAGCAGCTATGAGGACGGGACCTACAATGAGCAGTTCTTC. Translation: CASSYEDGTYNEQFF.

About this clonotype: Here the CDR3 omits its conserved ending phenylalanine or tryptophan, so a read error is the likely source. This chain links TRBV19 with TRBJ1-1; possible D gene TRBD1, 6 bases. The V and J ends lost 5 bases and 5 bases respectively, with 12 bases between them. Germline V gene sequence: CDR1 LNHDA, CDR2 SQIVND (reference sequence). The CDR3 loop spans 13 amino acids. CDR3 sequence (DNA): TGTGCCAGTAGTCCAGGGGCCCTGACTGAAGCTTTCCTT. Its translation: CASSPGALTEAFL.

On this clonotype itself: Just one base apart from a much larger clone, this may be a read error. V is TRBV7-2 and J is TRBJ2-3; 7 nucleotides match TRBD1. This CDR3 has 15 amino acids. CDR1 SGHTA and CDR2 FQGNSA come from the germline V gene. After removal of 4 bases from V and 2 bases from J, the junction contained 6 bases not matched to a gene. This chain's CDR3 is CASSSGTAITDTQYF. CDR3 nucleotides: TGTGCCAGCAGCTCCGGGACAGCTATCACAGATACGCAGTATTTT.

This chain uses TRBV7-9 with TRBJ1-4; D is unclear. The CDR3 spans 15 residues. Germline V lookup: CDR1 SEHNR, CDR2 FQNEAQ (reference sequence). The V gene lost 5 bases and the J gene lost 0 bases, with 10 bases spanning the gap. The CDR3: CASSPADPTNEKLFF. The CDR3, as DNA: TGTGCCAGCAGCCCGGCCGACCCAACTAATGAAAAACTGTTTTTT.

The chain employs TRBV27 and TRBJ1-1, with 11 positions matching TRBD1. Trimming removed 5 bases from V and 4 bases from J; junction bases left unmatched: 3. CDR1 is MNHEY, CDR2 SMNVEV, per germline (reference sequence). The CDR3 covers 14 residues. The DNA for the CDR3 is TGTGCCAGCAGTCAGGACAGGGGGCTCACTGAAGCTTTCTTT. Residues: CASSQDRGLTEAFF.

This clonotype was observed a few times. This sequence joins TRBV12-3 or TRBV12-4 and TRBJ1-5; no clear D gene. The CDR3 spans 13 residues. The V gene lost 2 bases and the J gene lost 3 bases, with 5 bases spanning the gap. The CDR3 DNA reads TGTGCCAGCAGTTTACGAAACAATCAGCCCCAGCATTTT. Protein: CASSLRNNQPQHF.

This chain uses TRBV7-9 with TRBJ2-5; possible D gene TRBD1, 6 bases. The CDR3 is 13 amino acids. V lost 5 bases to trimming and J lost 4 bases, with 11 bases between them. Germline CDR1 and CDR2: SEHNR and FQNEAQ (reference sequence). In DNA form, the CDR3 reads TGTGCCAGCAGCCACCCACAGGGAGAGACCCAGTACTTC. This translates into CASSHPQGETQYF.

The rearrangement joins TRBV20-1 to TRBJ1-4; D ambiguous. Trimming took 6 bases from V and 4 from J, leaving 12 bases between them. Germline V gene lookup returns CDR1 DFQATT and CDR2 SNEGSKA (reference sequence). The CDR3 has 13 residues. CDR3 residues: CSAHRGDNEKLFF. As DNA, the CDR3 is TGCAGTGCACACCGGGGAGATAATGAAAAACTGTTTTTT.

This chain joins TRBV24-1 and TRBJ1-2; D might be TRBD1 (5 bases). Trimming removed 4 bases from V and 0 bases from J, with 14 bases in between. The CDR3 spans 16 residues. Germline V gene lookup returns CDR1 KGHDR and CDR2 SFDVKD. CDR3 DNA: TGTGCCACCAGTGACCCAACAGGCAGGACTAACTATGGCTACACCTTC. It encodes CATSDPTGRTNYGYTF.

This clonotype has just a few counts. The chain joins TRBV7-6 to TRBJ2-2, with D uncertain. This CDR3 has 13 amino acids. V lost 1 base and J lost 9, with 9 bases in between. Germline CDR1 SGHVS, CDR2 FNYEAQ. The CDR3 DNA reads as TGTGCCAGCAGCTTAGAGGCAGCCCGGGAGCTGTTTTTT. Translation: CASSLEAARELFF.

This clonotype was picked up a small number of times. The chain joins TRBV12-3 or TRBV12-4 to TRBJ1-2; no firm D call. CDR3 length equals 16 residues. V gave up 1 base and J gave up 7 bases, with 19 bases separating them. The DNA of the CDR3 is TGTGCCAGCAGTTTAGGGTTCTGGGGTGTCCCCACTGGCTACACCTTC. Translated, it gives CASSLGFWGVPTGYTF.